Listed here are 10 T cell receptor beta chains from one sample, sequenced in a study of CD8 T cells in Susac syndrome. Reverse transcription of about 0.5 to 1 ug RNA was carried out with random hexamers. Each CDR3 protein gets one entry after TCRdb re-called the immunoSEQ multiplex PCR reads with MiXCR. The table shows under 200,000 distinct CDR3 sequences, with approximately 95% occurring only once. What was sequenced was CD4+ T cells from PBMCs. The receptors were sampled from a human donor with Susac syndrome.

The J gene is TRBJ1-5, the V gene TRBV30; a possible D gene is TRBD1 (6 bases). V lost 5 bases, J lost 6 bases, and 11 bases lay in between. Germline V lookup: CDR1 GTSNPN, CDR2 SVGIG (reference sequence). CDR3 size: 12 residues. The CDR3: CAWGGGGQPQHF. CDR3 DNA sequence: TGTGCCTGGGGGGGCGGGGGTCAGCCCCAGCATTTT.

The V and J genes are TRBV20-1 and TRBJ2-5; TRBD2 matches at 7 bases. CDR1 DFQATT and CDR2 SNEGSKA come from the germline V gene (reference sequence). The CDR3 length is 13 residues. V shed 4 bases and J 5 bases; nucleotides not matched to a gene: 7. CDR3 nucleotides: TGCAGTGCTACCCAGGGAGGGATCGAGACCCAGTACTTC. Its protein is CSATQGGIETQYF.

In nucleotides, the CDR3 is TGTGCCAGCTTAAAGCCGGGACAGGGGGCGATTGTCGGGGAGCTGTTTTTT. This gives the protein CASLKPGQGAIVGELFF. The genes are TRBV27 and TRBJ2-2; TRBD1 agrees at 12 bases. The V and J ends lost 8 bases and 7 bases, in that order; junction bases with no gene match: 14. CDR1 is MNHEY and CDR2 is SMNVEV in the germline V gene (reference sequence). The CDR3 contains 17 residues.

V and J are TRBV20-1 and TRBJ2-5; D call uncertain. There are 12 residues in the CDR3. Trimming shortened V by 0 bases and J by 5 bases, and 7 bases separated the two germline ends. Germline V gene sequence: CDR1 DFQATT, CDR2 SNEGSKA (reference sequence). CDR3 in DNA: TGCAGTGCTAGAGATTCGACTGAGACCCAGTACTTC. The encoded protein is CSARDSTETQYF.

This chain uses TRBV7-9 with TRBJ2-3; D uncertain. Germline V gives CDR1 SEHNR, CDR2 FQNEAQ (reference sequence). CDR3 length equals 15 residues. V was shortened by 2 bases and J by 2 bases, with 11 bases between the two germline ends. CDR3 sequence (DNA): TGTGCCAGCAGCTTAAGGGTCGCCCCCACAGATACGCAGTATTTT. It specifies CASSLRVAPTDTQYF.

The chain combines TRBV7-2 with TRBJ2-1; 8 bases map to TRBD2. The CDR3 spans 14 residues. V dropped 4 bases and J dropped 3; count of bases not matched to a gene: 2. Germline V CDR1 and CDR2: SGHTA, FQGNSA. The CDR3 bases are TGTGCCAGCAGCTATACTAGCGGCTACAATGAGCAGTTCTTC. This codes for CASSYTSGYNEQFF.

The chain couples TRBV18 to TRBJ2-7; D is undetermined. This CDR3 comprises 15 residues. Germline-derived CDR1 and CDR2 are KGHSH and LQKENI. V was clipped by 3 bases and J by 6 bases, with 18 bases between them. The CDR3 DNA sequence: TGTGCCAGCTCACCCCTCCGGGCTCCCAGGTCCGAGCAGTACTTC. Translating it yields CASSPLRAPRSEQYF.

This clonotype appeared a single time. The chain carries TRBV20-1 and TRBJ2-1; 9 nucleotides agree with TRBD2. J was trimmed by 2 bases and V by 4 bases; bases with no gene match: 6. The V gene's germline CDR1 is DFQATT and CDR2 SNEGSKA (reference sequence). The CDR3 runs 15 residues. CDR3 residues: CSAMAGGPAYNEQFF. DNA for the CDR3: TGCAGTGCTATGGCGGGGGGGCCGGCCTACAATGAGCAGTTCTTC.

The chain couples TRBV13 to TRBJ2-5; D gene ambiguous. The V gene's germline CDR1 is PRHDT and CDR2 FYEKMQ (reference sequence). The CDR3 is made up of 19 amino acids. The V end lost 4 bases, the J end lost 0 bases, and 24 bases lay between the germline ends. This CDR3 reads CASSSQPTGPHRYQETQYF. The DNA of the CDR3 is TGTGCCAGCAGCTCCCAACCTACCGGGCCTCACAGATACCAAGAGACCCAGTACTTC.

This chain uses TRBV9 with TRBJ1-4; D is undetermined. The V gene lost 2 bases and the J gene lost 0 bases, with 5 bases spanning the gap. Germline CDR1 reads SGDLS; CDR2 reads YYNGEE. This CDR3 is 14 amino acids long. The CDR3 is CASSVKATNEKLFF. The CDR3 coding sequence is TGTGCCAGCAGCGTCAAAGCAACTAATGAAAAACTGTTTTTT.